This T cell receptor beta chain is from a study of blood T cell repertoires in COVID-19 (TCRdb year 2020). With respect to the entire study: Collaborator samples came from the United States, Italy and Spain and covered acute and convalescent phases of COVID-19. The prospective study material was composed of cDNA or gDNA derived from T cells, B-cell-depleted T cells, or PBMCs. Subjects who had been exposed to COVID-19, were actively infected with it, or had recovered from it provided the deeply sampled blood TCRbeta repertoires that made up the dataset. The repertoires were made available in a free public database intended to serve as a resource for research on the immune response to SARS-CoV-2. Samples came from the ongoing ImmuneRACE study (first 160 participants) plus 1,254 subjects from 6 global collaborators. A de-identified subject ID, COVID-19 status, age in years and sex were almost always included in the sample metadata. Where available, HLA class I and class II types were obtained from metadata supplied by the sample provider rather than from assay-based typing. Beyond this particular receptor, the publication reports: Clinical and demographic metadata were provided uncurated, with the amount varying by source and participant.

In the prospective study, participants were about 18 to 100 years old, resided in about 25 geographic areas of the United States, and were enrolled through a virtual design. Cohort assignment in the prospective study relied on participant-reported clinical history from a screening survey and a study questionnaire. In the prospective study, mobile phlebotomists collected whole blood, serum and a nasopharyngeal or oropharyngeal swab from each participant. Participants in the prospective study had the option to provide additional blood draws and questionnaires over a roughly two-month period. Before DNA extraction, blood samples from the prospective study were shipped at room temperature or frozen. TCRbeta CDR3 regions were amplified from genomic DNA using the immunoSEQ Assay, a bias-controlled multiplex PCR. The source study handled its data this way. Within the assay, amplification of reference gene primers was used to estimate how many nucleated cells each sample contained. To quantify the absolute abundance of each unique TCRbeta CDR3 rearrangement, sequence reads were collapsed and filtered. Productive Simpson clonality was computed per sample as the square root of Simpson's diversity index over productive rearrangements. TCRdb holds this immuneACCESS table with in-frame rearrangements only. Some clones are missing; in checked studies, unresolved V genes explain under half, and the rest has no known cause. That table furnishes V, J and clone size, whereas the DNA furnished D and trimming. The sample table holds 200,000 to 250,000 clones, of which roughly 79% were seen once. The ten largest clones represent 8% to 9.5% of the sample.

Worth noting for this clone: Its antigen remains undetermined. Per-base qualities were not stored, and no clone one base away is much larger.

The CDR3 covers 15 residues, taking in both the cysteine and the phenylalanine. Only the CDR3 region is kept as DNA, spanning 45 bases read in frame from base 1. CDR1 and CDR2 (GTSNPN, SVGIG) derive from the germline V gene (reference sequence). V and J lose 2 bases and 5 bases, and a span of 15 bases separates them. The rearranged chain carries TRBV30 and TRBJ1-4; the D gene is perhaps TRBD1, from 5 matching bases. The sequence was obtained from a woman aged 45-59 years with acute COVID-19. Material for sequencing was PBMCs or T cells enriched from blood (not recorded which). The DNA sequence is given as TGTGCCTGGAGTTCCGCGGGACTGAGGAATGAAAAACTGTTTTTT. This translates into CAWSSAGLRNEKLFF.